These 19 T cell receptor beta chains share one sample of origin, sequenced in a study of blood T cell repertoires in COVID-19. The repertoire was sequenced with immunoSEQ multiplex PCR; TCRdb's copy has only in-frame clones and lacks some. The table records 97,000 or so clones, more than 75% of them present only once. The sample taken for sequencing was peripheral blood. The receptors were sampled from a man in his 60s with active or convalescent COVID-19.

The chain recombines TRBV12-3 or TRBV12-4 with TRBJ2-3, with D tentatively TRBD2 (5 bases). Trimming pared 2 bases from V and 9 bases from J, leaving 6 bases between. The CDR3 covers 11 residues. DNA of the CDR3: TGTGCCAGCAGTTTAACTAGAACGCAGTATTTT. This codes for CASSLTRTQYF.

This sequence joins TRBV3-1 (or the pseudogene TRBV3-2) and TRBJ2-1, with 8 bases aligning to TRBD2. Per the germline V gene, CDR1 is LGHDT and CDR2 is YNNKEL (reference sequence). CDR3 length: 15 amino acids. V gave up 4 bases and J gave up 4 bases; unmatched junction bases: 6. CDR3 coding DNA: TGTGCCAGCAGCCTTCTAGCGGGCATTTACAATGAGCAGTTCTTC. It yields the protein CASSLLAGIYNEQFF.

The V gene is TRBV28, the J gene TRBJ2-1, with D maybe TRBD2 (5 bases). CDR3 size: 14 residues. The germline CDR1 and CDR2 sequences are MDHEN and SYDVKM. The V and J ends lost 5 bases and 10 bases respectively, with 18 bases between them. CDR3 loop: CASSPPSSRREQFF. CDR3 nucleotide sequence: TGTGCCAGCAGTCCCCCGTCTAGCCGAAGGGAGCAGTTCTTC.

Here the CDR3 reads CASSAGTLDEKLFF. The CDR3 bases are TGCGCCAGCAGCGCCGGGACATTAGATGAAAAACTGTTTTTT. This chain joins TRBV5-1 and TRBJ1-4, with D possibly matching TRBD1 (6 bases). The V end was cut by 4 bases, the J end by 6 bases, with 13 bases between. Germline assignment: CDR1 SGHRS and CDR2 YFSETQ. The CDR3 totals 14 residues.

This chain connects TRBV7-9 to TRBJ2-7; D ambiguous. Germline V CDR1 and CDR2: SEHNR, FQNEAQ (reference sequence). The V end lost 1 base, the J end lost 6 bases, and 7 bases lay between the germline ends. This CDR3 is built from 12 residues. The CDR3 sequence: CASSLERSEQYV. In DNA form, the CDR3 reads TGTGCCAGCAGCTTAGAACGGAGCGAGCAGTACGTC.

J is TRBJ1-3 and V is TRBV5-4; 7 nucleotides line up with TRBD1. This CDR3 region has 15 residues. J was trimmed by 0 bases and V by 4 bases; bases with no gene match: 4. Per germline, CDR1 SGHNT and CDR2 YYREEE (reference sequence). CDR3 nucleotide sequence: TGTGCCAGCAGCGCAGGGGGATTCTCTGGAAACACCATATATTTT. It specifies CASSAGGFSGNTIYF.

This clone was observed once. This chain links TRBV5-1 with TRBJ1-3, with D perhaps matching TRBD1 (5 bases). The germline V and J ends were trimmed by 5 bases and 2 bases, with 11 bases remaining between them. This CDR3 has 14 residues. Per germline, CDR1 SGHRS and CDR2 YFSETQ. In DNA form, the CDR3 reads TGCGCCAGCAGTTCCGGGACTGCTGGAAACACCATATATTTT. Amino acid sequence: CASSSGTAGNTIYF.

V gene TRBV5-4 combines with J gene TRBJ1-3; D gene unclear. The CDR3 spans 14 residues. V gave up 0 bases and J gave up 8 bases, with 12 bases separating them. The germline gives CDR1 SGHNT, CDR2 YYREEE (reference sequence). In nucleotides, the CDR3 is TGTGCCAGCAGCTTGGGACTTACTTCTGACACCATATATTTT. Translating gives CASSLGLTSDTIYF. The full variable domain, rest sourced from reference TRBV5-4 and TRBJ1-3, is ETGVTQSPTHLIKTRGQQVTLRCSSQSGHNTVSWYQQALGQGPQFIFQYYREEENGRGNFPPRFSGLQFPNYSSELNVNALELDDSALYLCASSLGLTSDTIYFGEGSWLTVV.

The CDR3 nucleotides read TGTGCCAGCGGATCAGGGGTAGATACGCAGTATTTT. This encodes CASGSGVDTQYF. V gene TRBV7-9 combines with J gene TRBJ2-3, with D possibly being TRBD1 (6 bases). This CDR3 contains 12 residues. Trimming took 8 bases from V and 5 from J, leaving 11 bases between them. Germline V gene sequence: CDR1 SEHNR, CDR2 FQNEAQ (reference sequence).

V is TRBV11-3 and J is TRBJ2-5, with D possibly being TRBD1 (7 bases). Trimming removed 0 bases at V and 2 bases at J, with 19 bases between. Germline CDR1 reads SGHNT; CDR2 reads YENEEA. This CDR3 region has 18 residues. This CDR3 is CASSLDQIGGTEQETQYF. The CDR3 nucleotides read TGTGCCAGCAGCTTAGACCAGATAGGAGGGACAGAACAAGAGACCCAGTACTTC. Complete variable domain (other parts from reference TRBV11-3 and TRBJ2-5): EAGVVQSPRYKIIEKKQPVAFWCNPISGHNTLYWYLQNLGQGPELLIRYENEEAVDDSQLPKDRFSAERLKGVDSTLKIQPAELGDSAVYLCASSLDQIGGTEQETQYFGPGTRLLVL.

This clone was picked up a small number of times. The rearrangement uses TRBV6-2 or TRBV6-3 and TRBJ2-2; TRBD2 might be the D (5 bases). The V gene lost 0 bases and the J gene lost 5 bases, with 7 bases spanning the gap. CDR3 length: 14 residues. The germline V gene has CDR1 MNHEY and CDR2 SVGEGT. In nucleotides, the CDR3 is TGTGCCAGCAGTTACTCCCCGGGGACCGGGGAGCTGTTTTTT. Translation gives CASSYSPGTGELFF.

This clone was seen a handful of times. V and J are TRBV2 and TRBJ2-5; D possibly corresponds to TRBD2 (5 bases). From germline, CDR1 is SNHLY and CDR2 FYNNEI. The CDR3 is 13 amino acids. V was cut by 6 bases and J by 2 bases, with 10 bases left in between. CDR3 residues: CASREDPQETQYF. For the CDR3, the DNA is TGTGCCAGCAGGGAGGATCCACAAGAGACCCAGTACTTC.

The genes are TRBV11-2 and TRBJ1-2; D gene uncertain. This CDR3 has 12 amino acids. The ends were cut back, 3 bases at V and 3 bases at J, with 5 bases in the middle. Germline CDR1 is SGHAT and CDR2 is FQNNGV. The CDR3 nucleotides read TGTGCCAGCAGCTTTCTCGACTATGGCTACACCTTC. Its protein is CASSFLDYGYTF.

This chain links TRBV12-3 or TRBV12-4 with TRBJ1-2; D gene ambiguous. The V end was cut by 8 bases, the J end by 6 bases, with 13 bases between. The CDR3 is 12 amino acids. The CDR3 region is CASRNSFNGYTF. The CDR3 nucleotides are TGTGCCAGCCGAAACAGTTTTAATGGCTACACCTTC.

This chain uses TRBV11-2 with TRBJ2-1; 12 bases agree with TRBD2. The V gene's germline CDR1 is SGHAT and CDR2 FQNNGV. This CDR3 spans 15 amino acids. V was clipped by 1 base and J by 9 bases; unmatched bases: 4. The CDR3 bases are TGTGCCAGCAGCTTAGTCGCTAGCGGGAGGGGTGAGCAGTTCTTC. Protein: CASSLVASGRGEQFF.

The V gene is TRBV3-1 (or the pseudogene TRBV3-2), the J gene TRBJ2-1, with 9 bases aligning to TRBD2. This CDR3 is 14 amino acids long. Germline values: CDR1 LGHDT, CDR2 YNNKEL (reference sequence). The V gene end was trimmed by 8 bases and the J gene end by 9 bases; junction bases not matched to a gene: 11. CDR3 in DNA: TGTGCCAGCTTAGCGGGAGATGGCGGTCGTGAGCAGTTCTTC. The encoded protein is CASLAGDGGREQFF.

V gene TRBV18 combines with J gene TRBJ2-7; 9 bases are a match to TRBD1. Germline-derived CDR1 and CDR2 are KGHSH and LQKENI. The CDR3 spans 17 residues. Germline trimming cut 3 bases from V and 5 bases from J; bases unmatched to any gene: 14. CDR3 bases: TGTGCCAGCTCACCGGGTCGCCCCGGGACAGGGCAACACGAGCAGTACTTC. This gives the protein CASSPGRPGTGQHEQYF.

The J gene is TRBJ1-2, the V gene TRBV30; 7 bases match TRBD1. Trimming took 2 bases from V and 0 from J; bases not matched to a gene: 6. Germline V gene data show CDR1 as GTSNPN and CDR2 as SVGIG (reference sequence). CDR3 length: 15 amino acids. This CDR3 is CAWSWGTEPNYGYTF. DNA of the CDR3: TGTGCCTGGAGTTGGGGGACAGAGCCTAACTATGGCTACACCTTC.

This clone has just one count. The chain has TRBV9 and TRBJ1-4; D call uncertain. Germline lookup yields CDR1 SGDLS and CDR2 YYNGEE. Trimming stripped 4 bases from V and 6 bases from J, with 16 bases between. This CDR3 spans 15 amino acids. The chain's CDR3 is CASSPLDTPHEKLFF. CDR3 coding DNA: TGTGCCAGCAGCCCCCTCGACACGCCCCATGAAAAACTGTTTTTT.